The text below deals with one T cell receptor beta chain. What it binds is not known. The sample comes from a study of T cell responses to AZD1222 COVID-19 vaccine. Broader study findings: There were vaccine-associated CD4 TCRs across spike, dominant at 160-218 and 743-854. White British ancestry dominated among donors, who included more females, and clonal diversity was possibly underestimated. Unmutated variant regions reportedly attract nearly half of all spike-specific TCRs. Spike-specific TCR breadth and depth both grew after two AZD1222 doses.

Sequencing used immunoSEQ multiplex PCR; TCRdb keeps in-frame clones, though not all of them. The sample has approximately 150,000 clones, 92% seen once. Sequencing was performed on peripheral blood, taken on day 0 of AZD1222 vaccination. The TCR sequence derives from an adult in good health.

CDR3 DNA: TGTGCCAGCAGCCCGGGACACTATGGCTACACCTTC. Protein product: CASSPGHYGYTF. J is TRBJ1-2 and V is TRBV12-3 or TRBV12-4, with D perhaps matching TRBD1 (5 bases). The CDR3 sequence is 12 residues long. The V and J ends lost 6 bases and 3 bases respectively, with 8 bases between them.